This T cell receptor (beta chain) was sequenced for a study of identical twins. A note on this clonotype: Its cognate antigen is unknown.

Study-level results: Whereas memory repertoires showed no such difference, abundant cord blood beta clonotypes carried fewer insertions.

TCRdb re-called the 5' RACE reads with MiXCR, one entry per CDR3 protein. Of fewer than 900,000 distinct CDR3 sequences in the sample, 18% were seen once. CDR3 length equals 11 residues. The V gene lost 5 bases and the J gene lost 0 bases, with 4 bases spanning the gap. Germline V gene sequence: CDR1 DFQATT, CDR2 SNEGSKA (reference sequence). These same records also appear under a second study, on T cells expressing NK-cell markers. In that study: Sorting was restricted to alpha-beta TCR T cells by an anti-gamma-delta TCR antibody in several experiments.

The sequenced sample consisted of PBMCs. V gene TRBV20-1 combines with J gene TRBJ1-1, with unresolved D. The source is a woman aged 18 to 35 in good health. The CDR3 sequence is CSAYLNTEAFF. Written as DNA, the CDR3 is TGCAGTGCTTATTTGAACACTGAAGCTTTCTTT.